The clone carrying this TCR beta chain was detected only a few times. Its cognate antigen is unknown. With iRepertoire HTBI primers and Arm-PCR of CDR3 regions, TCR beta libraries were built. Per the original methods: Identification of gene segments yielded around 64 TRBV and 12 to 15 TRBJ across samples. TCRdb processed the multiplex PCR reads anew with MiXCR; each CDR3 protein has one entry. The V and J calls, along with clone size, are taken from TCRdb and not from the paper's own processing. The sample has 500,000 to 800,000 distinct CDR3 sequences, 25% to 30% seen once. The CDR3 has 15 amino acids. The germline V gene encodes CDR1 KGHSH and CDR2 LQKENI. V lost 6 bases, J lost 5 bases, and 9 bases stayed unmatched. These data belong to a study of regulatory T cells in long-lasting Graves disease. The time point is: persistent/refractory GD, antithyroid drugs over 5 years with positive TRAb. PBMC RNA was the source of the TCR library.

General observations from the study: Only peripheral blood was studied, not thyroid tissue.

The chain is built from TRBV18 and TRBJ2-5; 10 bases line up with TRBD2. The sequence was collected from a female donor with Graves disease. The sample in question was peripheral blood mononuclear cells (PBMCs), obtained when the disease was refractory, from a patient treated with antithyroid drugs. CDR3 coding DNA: TGTGCCAGCTCCCCAATACCTAGCGGGAGTGAGACCCAGTACTTC. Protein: CASSPIPSGSETQYF. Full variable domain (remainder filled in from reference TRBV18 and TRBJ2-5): NAGVMQNPRHLVRRRGQEARLRCSPMKGHSHVYWYRQLPEEGLKFMVYLQKENIIDESGMPKERFSAEFPKEGPSILRIQQVVRGDSAAYFCASSPIPSGSETQYFGPGTRLLVL.